One sample yielded the 30 T cell receptor beta chains listed below, sequenced in a study of T cells in Graves' hyperthyroidism and ophthalmopathy. The investigators amplified TCR beta CDR3 regions from RNA transcripts. A set of HTBI primers served as the primers for a first-round RT-PCR of the TCR CDR3. TCRdb analysed the multiplex PCR reads with MiXCR anew, one entry per CDR3 protein. In the table there are approximately 300,000 distinct CDR3 sequences, around 17% of which are singletons. Sequences were obtained from blood. The receptors come from a man between 25 and 39 years old with Graves' hyperthyroidism.

The chain carries TRBV20-1 and TRBJ2-5; perhaps TRBD1 as D (6 bases). CDR1 DFQATT and CDR2 SNEGSKA come from the germline V gene (reference sequence). This CDR3 has 16 amino acids. V was trimmed by 6 bases and J by 4 bases, leaving 24 bases between them. As DNA, the CDR3 is TGCAGTGCCACCCCCAGGGGAGAGGTGGTTCGAGAGACCCAGTACTTC. Encoded protein: CSATPRGEVVRETQYF.

V gene TRBV20-1 combines with J gene TRBJ2-7; possibly TRBD1 for D (6 bases). The CDR3 spans 16 residues. The V end lost 2 bases, the J end lost 3 bases, and 20 bases lay between the germline ends. The germline V gene encodes CDR1 DFQATT and CDR2 SNEGSKA (reference sequence). CDR3: CSARHTGRGAGYEQYF. CDR3 sequence (DNA): TGCAGTGCTAGACATACAGGGAGAGGGGCGGGCTACGAGCAGTACTTC.

This clonotype was seen ten or more times. The chain links TRBV3-1 to TRBJ1-1; D is unresolved. The germline V gene has CDR1 LGHDT and CDR2 YNNKEL (reference sequence). The CDR3 covers 15 residues. V was cut by 0 bases and J by 4 bases, with 12 bases left in between. The CDR3 is CASSQDSAAGTEAFF. In DNA form, the CDR3 reads TGTGCCAGCAGCCAAGATTCGGCGGCGGGCACTGAAGCTTTCTTT.

This clonotype was seen ten or more times. V usage is TRBV18 and J usage is TRBJ1-1; 11 bases match TRBD1. The trim removed 4 bases at V and 0 bases at J, leaving 1 base unmatched. The CDR3 extends over 15 amino acids. Per germline, CDR1 KGHSH and CDR2 LQKENI. The DNA for the CDR3 is TGTGCCAGCTCACGGGACAGGGGGTTGAACACTGAAGCTTTCTTT. It encodes CASSRDRGLNTEAFF.

This clonotype was seen more than once but under ten times. The chain is built from TRBV24-1 and TRBJ2-2, with TRBD2 matching over 7 bases. Germline V CDR1 and CDR2: KGHDR, SFDVKD. Losses at the gene ends were 6 bases for V and 5 bases for J; bases not matched to a gene: 8. The CDR3 contains 15 residues. CDR3 bases: TGTGCCACCAGTAAGGCGGGAGTGGGGACCGGGGAGCTGTTTTTT. It yields the protein CATSKAGVGTGELFF.

The chain is built from TRBV7-9 and TRBJ1-2; TRBD1 is a possible D gene (6 bases). V gave up 6 bases and J gave up 8 bases, with 19 bases separating them. The CDR3 contains 14 residues. Germline CDR1 reads SEHNR; CDR2 reads FQNEAQ (reference sequence). Written as DNA, the CDR3 is TGTGCCAGCAGGTCTAGTACCGGGACACTGGGCTACACCTTC. Translated: CASRSSTGTLGYTF.

Ten or more counts support this clonotype. CDR3 sequence reads: CAWQTTSGDVNEQFF. CDR3 nucleotides: TGTGCCTGGCAAACGACTAGCGGGGACGTCAATGAGCAGTTCTTC. The chain joins TRBV30 to TRBJ2-1, with TRBD2 matching 11 bases. Germline CDR1 and CDR2: GTSNPN and SVGIG (reference sequence). V was pared by 5 bases and J by 6 bases, with 9 bases of the junction left unmatched. The CDR3 loop spans 15 amino acids.

This clonotype was detected ten times or more. Here the CDR3 reads CASSPEMGRNIQYF. In DNA, the CDR3 is TGTGCCAGCAGCCCGGAAATGGGGAGAAACATTCAGTACTTC. The chain combines TRBV5-5 with TRBJ2-4; TRBD2 might be the D (5 bases). The CDR3 spans 14 residues. Germline V CDR1 and CDR2: SGHKS, YYEKEE (reference sequence). V lost 4 bases, J lost 6 bases, and 14 bases lay in between.

The CDR3: CASSLGHYGNTIYF. CDR3 DNA: TGTGCCAGCAGCTTGGGACATTACGGAAACACCATATATTTT. The rearrangement joins TRBV12-3 or TRBV12-4 to TRBJ1-3, with D possibly matching TRBD1 (6 bases). The CDR3 length is 14 residues. Trimming cost V 6 bases and J 4 bases, with 13 bases left between them.

Ten or more counts support this clonotype. The rearrangement links TRBV7-2 to TRBJ1-6, with TRBD1 as a possible D gene (5 bases). Germline CDR1 SGHTA, CDR2 FQGNSA. The CDR3 has 15 amino acids. Trimming took 2 bases from V and 7 from J, leaving 12 bases between them. The CDR3 DNA is TGTGCCAGCAGCTTACAGGGTTTAGGCAATTCACCCCTCCACTTT. Residues: CASSLQGLGNSPLHF.

The chain combines TRBV20-1 with TRBJ2-1; TRBD2 matches 9 bases. V trimming: 0 bases; J trimming: 6 bases; junction bases outside the gene matches: 3. From germline, CDR1 is DFQATT and CDR2 SNEGSKA (reference sequence). The CDR3 runs to 14 residues. The CDR3 spells CSARDAGGINEQFF. The CDR3, as DNA: TGCAGTGCTAGAGATGCGGGAGGGATCAATGAGCAGTTCTTC.

This clonotype appeared a few times. The chain uses TRBV12-3 or TRBV12-4 and TRBJ2-1, with 9 bases identical to TRBD1. CDR3 length equals 17 residues. V dropped 6 bases and J dropped 7; count of bases not matched to a gene: 16. Here the CDR3 reads CASSRFWGPGTGNEQFF. The CDR3 DNA follows: TGTGCCAGCAGCCGTTTTTGGGGACCCGGGACAGGGAATGAGCAGTTCTTC.

DNA for the CDR3: TGTGCCACCAGCAGACGCTCAGCAGATACGCAGTATTTT. Amino acid sequence: CATSRRSADTQYF. This chain joins TRBV15 and TRBJ2-3; no definite D call. Germline V CDR1 and CDR2: LNHNV, YYDKDF (reference sequence). CDR3 size: 13 residues. Trimming pared 2 bases from V and 4 bases from J, leaving 7 bases between.

The chain links TRBV20-1 to TRBJ1-1; TRBD1 matches at 7 bases. Per germline, CDR1 DFQATT and CDR2 SNEGSKA (reference sequence). V was pared by 5 bases and J by 11 bases, with 11 bases of the junction left unmatched. The CDR3 length is 12 residues. The CDR3 nucleotides read TGCAGTGCTGAATACAGGGGAGCTTGGGCTTTCTTT. Translating it yields CSAEYRGAWAFF.

The V and J genes are TRBV7-9 and TRBJ1-3, with TRBD1 as a possible D gene (5 bases). Deletions cut 6 bases from V and 1 base from J, with 16 bases between. Germline CDR1 is SEHNR and CDR2 is FQNEAQ (reference sequence). The CDR3 is 16 amino acids. The CDR3 loop is CASRDSGGPSGNTIYF. In DNA, the CDR3 is TGTGCCAGCAGGGATTCTGGGGGTCCATCTGGAAACACCATATATTTT.

The V call is TRBV7-8, the J call TRBJ1-5; D gene unclear. Germline-derived CDR1 and CDR2 are SGHVS and FQNEAQ. Trimming pared 5 bases from V and 4 bases from J, leaving 21 bases between. The CDR3 extends over 17 amino acids. CDR3 in DNA: TGTGCCAGCAGCCCACACGAAGCTTCCACCTCTAATCAGCCCCAGCATTTT. It translates to CASSPHEASTSNQPQHF.

The chain combines TRBV10-3 with TRBJ2-5; D not resolved. The CDR3 sequence is 18 residues long. V lost 0 bases and J 2 bases, leaving 19 bases between the germline ends. CDR1 is ENHRY and CDR2 is SYGVKD in the germline V gene. The CDR3 coding sequence is TGTGCCATCAGTGAGTCACATCAAGCGCAGGAGACTCAAGAGACCCAGTACTTC. Translation gives CAISESHQAQETQETQYF.

This clonotype occurred many times. The V call is TRBV20-1, the J call TRBJ2-3, with 10 bases aligning to TRBD2. The trim removed 5 bases at V and 3 bases at J, leaving 11 bases unmatched. This CDR3 comprises 16 residues. CDR1 is DFQATT, CDR2 SNEGSKA, per germline (reference sequence). Written as DNA, the CDR3 is TGCAGTGCTTTTAACCCTAGCGGGAGTGGTACAGATACGCAGTATTTT. Amino acid sequence: CSAFNPSGSGTDTQYF.

In this sample, this clonotype turned up a few times. This chain joins TRBV7-2 and TRBJ2-3, with TRBD2 matching 7 bases. The CDR3 sequence is 16 residues long. Germline lookup yields CDR1 SGHTA and CDR2 FQGNSA. Trimming removed 1 base from V and 6 bases from J; junction bases left unmatched: 10. This CDR3 is CASSLGGGRSSDTQYF. The CDR3 nucleotides are TGTGCCAGCAGCTTAGGTGGCGGGAGAAGTTCGGATACGCAGTATTTT.

This chain uses TRBV10-3 with TRBJ2-2; possibly TRBD1 for D (6 bases). V was pared by 0 bases and J by 7 bases, with 6 bases between. CDR3 length: 13 amino acids. CDR1 and CDR2 from the germline V gene are ENHRY and SYGVKD. CDR3 amino acids: CAISESTGGELFF. The DNA for the CDR3 is TGTGCCATCAGTGAGTCGACAGGCGGGGAGCTGTTTTTT.

This clonotype was observed a few times. This chain joins TRBV20-1 and TRBJ2-7; D ambiguous. The germline V gene has CDR1 DFQATT and CDR2 SNEGSKA (reference sequence). The CDR3 runs 12 residues. Trimming pared 7 bases from V and 3 bases from J, leaving 13 bases between. The CDR3 spells CSGTLENYEQYF. The CDR3, as DNA: TGCAGTGGAACGCTTGAGAACTACGAGCAGTACTTC.

This clonotype was counted only a few times. The chain's CDR3 is CASSFFGSGRLGSYNEQFF. For the CDR3, the DNA is TGCGCCAGCAGCTTCTTTGGGAGCGGGAGGCTCGGAAGCTACAATGAGCAGTTCTTC. The rearrangement joins TRBV5-1 to TRBJ2-1, with 9 bases lining up with TRBD2. Unmatched junction bases numbered 15, after V lost 2 bases and J lost 3 bases. The germline gives CDR1 SGHRS, CDR2 YFSETQ. This CDR3 has 19 amino acids.

This clonotype was detected ten times or more. The rearrangement links TRBV6-1 to TRBJ2-3; possibly TRBD2 for D (6 bases). Germline values: CDR1 MNHNS, CDR2 SASEGT. Trimming pared 5 bases from V and 7 bases from J, leaving 7 bases between. The CDR3 is made up of 11 amino acids. This chain's CDR3 is CASSTSYTQYF. The CDR3 DNA reads as TGTGCCAGCAGTACTAGCTATACGCAGTATTTT.

The chain combines TRBV20-1 with TRBJ2-1; 14 bases match TRBD2. In germline, CDR1 is DFQATT, CDR2 SNEGSKA (reference sequence). Trimming cost V 3 bases and J 4 bases; bases outside gene matches: 2. The CDR3 is 15 residues long. Here the CDR3 DNA reads TGCAGTGCTAGGAGACTAGCGGGAGGGTACAATGAGCAGTTCTTC. It codes for CSARRLAGGYNEQFF.

In its sample, this clonotype was seen many times. This chain joins TRBV7-8 and TRBJ2-7; D is possibly TRBD1 or TRBD2 (5 bases each). Per the germline V gene, CDR1 is SGHVS and CDR2 is FQNEAQ. The length of the CDR3 is 15 residues. Trimming pared 1 base from V and 5 bases from J, leaving 15 bases between. CDR3 coding DNA: TGTGCCAGCAGCTTAGGAGGGGAACCCTTTGACGAGCAGTACTTC. Amino acid sequence: CASSLGGEPFDEQYF.

Ten or more counts support this clonotype. This chain uses TRBV27 with TRBJ1-2, with TRBD1 matching over 7 bases. CDR1 is MNHEY and CDR2 is SMNVEV in the germline V gene (reference sequence). J was trimmed by 5 bases and V by 2 bases; bases with no gene match: 8. This CDR3 contains 15 residues. The CDR3 region is CASSLQGGYGYGYTF. The CDR3, as DNA: TGTGCCAGCAGTTTACAGGGGGGCTACGGGTATGGCTACACCTTC.

The gene calls are TRBV28 and TRBJ2-4; perhaps TRBD1 as D (7 bases). V was shortened by 6 bases and J by 1 base, with 13 bases between the two germline ends. CDR1 is MDHEN, CDR2 SYDVKM, per germline. The CDR3 consists of 15 residues. Here the CDR3 DNA reads TGTGCCAGCAGCAGGGGGGTTTCGGCCAAAAACATTCAGTACTTC. Its protein is CASSRGVSAKNIQYF.

This clonotype was observed at least ten times. CDR3 in DNA: TGTGCCAGCAGTGGTATCCCGGGACAGGGGACTGAAGCTTTCTTT. Translation gives CASSGIPGQGTEAFF. The chain recombines TRBV6-1 with TRBJ1-1, with 10 bases identical to TRBD1. Germline loops: CDR1 MNHNS, CDR2 SASEGT. V shed 4 bases and J 5 bases; nucleotides not matched to a gene: 7. CDR3 size: 15 residues.

This clonotype was picked up many times. The chain is built from TRBV2 and TRBJ2-7; D not certain. This CDR3 contains 13 residues. The V end lost 6 bases, the J end lost 7 bases, and 16 bases lay between the germline ends. Germline CDR1 reads SNHLY; CDR2 reads FYNNEI. The CDR3 here is CASRRAGIGEQYF. The DNA of the CDR3 is TGTGCCAGCAGACGGGCCGGTATTGGGGAGCAGTACTTC.

This clonotype was counted ten times or more. This chain connects TRBV5-1 to TRBJ2-1; D is uncertain. CDR3 size: 12 residues. V was trimmed by 2 bases and J by 11 bases, leaving 11 bases between them. Germline lookup yields CDR1 SGHRS and CDR2 YFSETQ. The chain's CDR3 is CASSFGGGQQFF. The DNA of the CDR3 is TGCGCCAGCAGCTTTGGTGGCGGTCAGCAGTTCTTC.